These 9 T cell receptor beta chains were all obtained from the same sample, sequenced in a study of blood T cell repertoires in COVID-19. This table comes from immunoSEQ multiplex PCR, and its TCRdb copy is limited to in-frame clones, with some not included. Among approximately 400,000 clones listed, 90% to 95% were seen once. Sequencing was done on a sample of PBMCs or T cells enriched from blood (not recorded which). The receptors were gathered from a woman in her forties who had been exposed to COVID-19.

A single count supports this clone. This chain joins TRBV5-8 and TRBJ1-5, with a weak D call TRBD1 (6 bases). The germline CDR1 and CDR2 sequences are SGHTS and YDEGEE. The CDR3 totals 17 residues. The V gene lost 1 base and the J gene lost 4 bases, with 18 bases spanning the gap. The CDR3 sequence: CASSLYVTDRGNQPQHF. The DNA for the CDR3 is TGTGCCAGCAGCTTGTATGTTACGGACAGAGGGAATCAGCCCCAGCATTTT. Combining the CDR3 with reference TRBV5-8 and TRBJ1-5 gives the whole variable domain EAGVTQSPTHLIKTRGQQATLRCSPISGHTSVYWYQQALGLGLQFLLWYDEGEERNRGNFPPRFSGRQFPNYSSELNVNALELEDSALYLCASSLYVTDRGNQPQHFGDGTRLSIL.

The chain links TRBV10-1 to TRBJ1-2; D ambiguous. The CDR3 totals 17 residues. Germline-derived CDR1 and CDR2 are WNHNN and SYGVQD (reference sequence). Trimming stripped 4 bases from V and 0 bases from J, with 18 bases between. The CDR3 coding sequence is TGCGCCAGCAGTGTCCCCTTCCAGGTTTTAACTAACTATGGCTACACCTTC. This gives the protein CASSVPFQVLTNYGYTF.

The chain is built from TRBV19 and TRBJ2-7; D unresolved. The germline V and J ends were trimmed by 2 bases and 2 bases, with 7 bases remaining between them. This CDR3 is 13 amino acids long. CDR1 is LNHDA and CDR2 is SQIVND in the germline V gene (reference sequence). The CDR3 loop reads CASSITRTYEQYF. CDR3 nucleotide sequence: TGTGCCAGTAGTATAACCAGGACCTACGAGCAGTACTTC.

The rearrangement uses TRBV2 and TRBJ1-4, with TRBD1 as a possible D gene (5 bases). The CDR3 is made up of 14 amino acids. Looked up from germline, CDR1 is SNHLY and CDR2 is FYNNEI. Trimming stripped 7 bases from V and 5 bases from J, with 14 bases between. The CDR3 DNA sequence: TGTGCCAGCATCCCTGGGGCCCCCAATGAAAAACTGTTTTTT. This codes for CASIPGAPNEKLFF.

J is TRBJ1-5 and V is TRBV23-1; the match to TRBD1 covers 7 bases. TRBV23-1 is an ORF; its function is uncertain. The CDR3 is 18 amino acids. Trimming removed 0 bases from V and 4 bases from J; junction bases left unmatched: 12. The CDR3 sequence: CASSQSGLWTGGNQPQHF. CDR3 in DNA: TGCGCCAGCAGTCAATCTGGGTTGTGGACAGGCGGAAATCAGCCCCAGCATTTT.

This clone was detected only once. The chain has TRBV29-1 and TRBJ2-7; possible D gene TRBD1, 5 bases. Trimming took off 4 bases at V and 6 bases at J, with 13 bases between the two ends. The CDR3 extends over 12 amino acids. Germline CDR1 is SQVTM and CDR2 is ANQGSEA. The CDR3 region has the DNA TGCAGCGTTGGGCAGGGTACGGGCGAGCAGTACTTC. Translating gives CSVGQGTGEQYF.

This chain links TRBV9 with TRBJ2-3, with 10 bases matching TRBD2. Germline V gene sequence: CDR1 SGDLS, CDR2 YYNGEE. Losses at the gene ends were 0 bases for V and 1 base for J; bases not matched to a gene: 2. This CDR3 comprises 16 residues. The CDR3 DNA is TGTGCCAGCAGCGTAGGTCTAGCGGGAGGCACAGATACGCAGTATTTT. Protein sequence: CASSVGLAGGTDTQYF.

J is TRBJ1-3 and V is TRBV18; the D gene is possibly TRBD1 (6 bases). Trimming pared 6 bases from V and 0 bases from J, leaving 12 bases between. Germline V gives CDR1 KGHSH, CDR2 LQKENI. This CDR3 contains 15 residues. CDR3 sequence: CASSTGLGSGNTIYF. The CDR3 DNA is TGTGCCAGCTCGACAGGTCTCGGCTCTGGAAACACCATATATTTT.

The gene calls are TRBV6-6 and TRBJ2-7, with TRBD1 matching over 11 bases. V lost 6 bases, J lost 3 bases, and 7 bases stayed unmatched. The CDR3 runs to 15 residues. Germline CDR1 MNHNY, CDR2 SVGAGI (reference sequence). Here the CDR3 DNA reads TGTGCCAGCAGGAGTAAAGGGACAGGGGGCTACGAGCAGTACTTC. Translation gives CASRSKGTGGYEQYF.